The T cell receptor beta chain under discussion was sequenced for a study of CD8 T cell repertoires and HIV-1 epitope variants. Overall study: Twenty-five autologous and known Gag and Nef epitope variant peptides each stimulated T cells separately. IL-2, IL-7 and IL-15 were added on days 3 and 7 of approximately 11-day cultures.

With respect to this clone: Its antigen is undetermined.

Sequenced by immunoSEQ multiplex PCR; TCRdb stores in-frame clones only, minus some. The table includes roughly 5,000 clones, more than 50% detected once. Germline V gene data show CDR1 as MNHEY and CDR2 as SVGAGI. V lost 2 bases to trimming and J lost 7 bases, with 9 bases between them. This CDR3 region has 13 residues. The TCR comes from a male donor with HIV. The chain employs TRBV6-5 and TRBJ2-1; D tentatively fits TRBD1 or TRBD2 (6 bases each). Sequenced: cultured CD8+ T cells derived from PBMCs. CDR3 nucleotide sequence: TGTGCCAGCAGTTACGGGGGGCTGAATGAGCAGTTCTTC. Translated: CASSYGGLNEQFF.